One sample yielded the 5 T cell receptor beta chains listed below, sequenced in a study of STAT3 mutations in large granular lymphocyte leukemia. Study-wide points: Every T-LGLL patient had at least one immunodominant TCRbeta clonotype.

Measured with immunoSEQ multiplex PCR; TCRdb has only the in-frame clones, and not every one. The table records several thousand clones, roughly 94% of them present only once. No cognate antigen is known for these TCRs. Sequenced input: peripheral blood mononuclear cells. All receptors derive from a man in his 60s with T-cell large granular lymphocyte leukemia. Some clones in this sample may be carry-over from other donors' samples.

The chain uses TRBV29-1 and TRBJ2-6; 7 nucleotides line up with TRBD2. V trimming: 6 bases; J trimming: 2 bases; junction bases outside the gene matches: 7. Germline loops: CDR1 SQVTM, CDR2 ANQGSEA. CDR3 size: 15 residues. The CDR3 DNA follows: TGCAGCGTCTCCATCCGGGGGGCTGGGGCCAACGTCCTGACTTTC. Encoded protein: CSVSIRGAGANVLTF.

The chain recombines TRBV15 with TRBJ2-5; TRBD1 is a possible D gene (5 bases). The CDR3 has 17 amino acids. The V gene lost 0 bases and the J gene lost 5 bases, with 19 bases spanning the gap. Germline CDR1 LNHNV, CDR2 YYDKDF (reference sequence). In DNA form, the CDR3 reads TGTGCCACCAGCAGAGATGGCAGGGCAGGTGTCGGGGAGACCCAGTACTTC. Its translation is CATSRDGRAGVGETQYF.

V usage is TRBV28 and J usage is TRBJ2-3; 9 positions agree with TRBD2. Germline lookup yields CDR1 MDHEN and CDR2 SYDVKM. The V gene end was trimmed by 6 bases and the J gene end by 4 bases; junction bases not matched to a gene: 8. The CDR3 contains 15 residues. CDR3 coding DNA: TGTGCCAGCAGGGACAGCGGGAGGAGCGCAGATACGCAGTATTTT. Amino acid sequence: CASRDSGRSADTQYF.

The chain recombines TRBV10-3 with TRBJ2-7; weak D call: TRBD1 (6 bases). The germline V gene has CDR1 ENHRY and CDR2 SYGVKD. Trimming stripped 0 bases from V and 2 bases from J, with 11 bases between. This CDR3 has 15 amino acids. Here the CDR3 DNA reads TGTGCCATCAGTGAGTCAACAGGGTTAACCTACGAGCAGTACTTC. This translates into CAISESTGLTYEQYF.

V usage is TRBV12-5 and J usage is TRBJ2-2; D might be TRBD1 or TRBD2, each matching 5 bases. Germline CDR1 is LGHNT and CDR2 is FRNRAP. This CDR3 comprises 16 residues. V dropped 4 bases and J dropped 1 base, with 13 bases sitting between them. For the CDR3, the DNA is TGTGCTAGTGGTTCCTGGGACGGACGGAACACCGGGGAGCTGTTTTTT. This sequence encodes CASGSWDGRNTGELFF.